This is a list of T cell receptor beta chains from one sample in a study of cytomegalovirus exposure and HLA in healthy donors. The repertoire was sequenced with immunoSEQ multiplex PCR; TCRdb's copy has only in-frame clones and lacks some. Here the sample spans about 120,000 clones, approximately 80% being singletons. Sequences were obtained from PBMCs. The receptors stem from a woman between 40 and 50 years old in good health and CMV-seronegative. Each CDR3 is given with its conserved first and last residue. A D gene is named only where the DNA matches it firmly. Size is omitted from some rows. Given values are once, few, many or a class for expanded clones.

TRBJ1-2 NA NA TRBV18 TGTGCCAGCTCATTACAGGGTAATGGCTACACCTTC CASSLQGNGYTF
TRBJ2-5 NA TRBD2 TRBV18 TGTGCCAGCTCACTACTAGCGGGAGGGCCTCTCGAGACCCAGTACTTC CASSLLAGGPLETQYF
TRBJ2-3 once NA TRBV11-2 TGTGCCAGCAGCTCATCAGGGGATACGCAGTATTTT CASSSSGDTQYF
TRBJ2-7 NA TRBD2 TRBV27 TGTGCCAGCAGTCGACAAGCGGGAGGGGCCTACGAGCAGTACTTC CASSRQAGGAYEQYF
TRBJ1-6 NA NA TRBV2 TGTGCCAGCACTATGAGGGGGACCCTCGATAAATTCCACTTT CASTMRGTLDKFHF
TRBJ1-2 NA NA TRBV9 TGTGCCAGCAGTGCCACAAACTATGGCTACACCTTC CASSATNYGYTF
TRBJ2-3 NA TRBD2 TRBV10-3 TGTGCCACCTGGGGGGGGGAGGGAGATACGCAGTATTTT CATWGGEGDTQYF
TRBJ2-1 NA NA TRBV19 TGTGCCAGTAGTATGGCCGGGGGGCGGTACAATGAGCAGTTCTTC CASSMAGGRYNEQFF
TRBJ2-2 NA TRBD2 TRBV15 TGTGCCACCAATGGGATTAGCGGGAAAAGAGACACCGGGGAGCTGTTTTTT CATNGISGKRDTGELFF
TRBJ2-1 once TRBD2 TRBV4-2 TGTGCCAGCAGCCAAGAACAAGATAGCGGGGGGGGCCATTACAATGAGCAGTTCTTC CASSQEQDSGGGHYNEQFF
TRBJ2-7 NA TRBD1 TRBV19 TGTGCCAGTAGTTTAAGTCAAACCGGGACAGGGGTCTACGAGCAGTACTTC CASSLSQTGTGVYEQYF
TRBJ2-1 NA TRBD2 TRBV4-1 TGCGCCAGCAGCCTCGGGACTAGCGGGTGGGCCTACAATGAGCAGTTCTTC CASSLGTSGWAYNEQFF
TRBJ2-7 NA TRBD1 TRBV6-1 TGTGCCACCCAACTGACAGGGAGCTCCTACGAGCAGTACTTC CATQLTGSSYEQYF
TRBJ1-2 NA NA TRBV10-3 TGTGCCATCAGTGGATCCAATAGAGGGGGCTACACCTTC CAISGSNRGGYTF
TRBJ2-5 NA TRBD2 TRBV6-1 TGTGCCAGCAGCCGACTAGCGGGGGGCCAAGAGACCCAGTACTTC CASSRLAGGQETQYF
TRBJ2-7 NA NA TRBV5-1 TGCGCCAGCAGCTTGGACGGGGAGCAGTACTTC CASSLDGEQYF
TRBJ2-5 NA NA TRBV23-1 TGCGCCAGCAATAGAGAGGGAGAGGAGACCCAGTACTTC CASNREGEETQYF
TRBJ1-3 NA NA TRBV5-1 TGCGCCAGCAGCAGAACAGGAGACTCTGGAAACACCATATATTTT CASSRTGDSGNTIYF
TRBJ1-4 few NA TRBV2 TGTGCCAGCAGTGAAGCCCTGACAGCAACTGCAACTAATGAAAAACTGTTTTTT CASSEALTATATNEKLFF
TRBJ1-4 NA NA TRBV28 TGTGCCAGCAGCTCCCCCGACAGACCACCCCGCTTC CASSSPDRPPRF